Listed here are 14 T cell receptor beta chains from one sample, sequenced in a study of blood T cell repertoires in COVID-19 (dated by TCRdb to about 2020). Preparation of the library involved the immunoSEQ multiplex PCR assay. TCRdb provides this immuneACCESS table in a form limited to in-frame rearrangements. Some clones are lacking; in checked studies, under half of them reflect an unresolved V gene, and why the rest are absent is not known. The sample table contains more than 300,000 clones; only one count was recorded for around 86% of them. The ten largest clones capture about 4% of the sample. Sequencing input: PBMCs or T cells enriched from blood (not recorded which). The receptors derive from a young man who had recovered from COVID-19.

This chain joins TRBV25-1 and TRBJ1-1; 7 bases are shared with TRBD1. Germline V gene lookup returns CDR1 MGHDK and CDR2 SYGVNS. The V segment lost 2 bases and the J segment 1 base; nucleotides outside the gene matches: 7. The CDR3 has 16 residues. The CDR3 is CASSEATGAWNTEAFF. The CDR3 DNA is TGTGCCAGCAGTGAAGCCACAGGGGCATGGAACACTGAAGCTTTCTTT.

The chain links TRBV19 to TRBJ2-7, with 7 bases fitting TRBD1. From germline, CDR1 is LNHDA and CDR2 SQIVND (reference sequence). This CDR3 comprises 13 residues. V gave up 6 bases and J gave up 3 bases; unmatched junction bases: 5. As DNA, the CDR3 is TGTGCCAGTAGCAGGGGGTTCCTCTACGAGCAGTACTTC. It codes for CASSRGFLYEQYF.

V is TRBV30 and J is TRBJ1-4; TRBD1 might be the D (6 bases). Germline values: CDR1 GTSNPN, CDR2 SVGIG (reference sequence). V was pared by 2 bases and J by 8 bases, with 18 bases between. There are 15 residues in the CDR3. In nucleotides, the CDR3 is TGTGCCTGGAGTCTCTCTAGGGGGTTAAGGGAAAAACTGTTTTTT. Residues: CAWSLSRGLREKLFF.

The rearrangement uses TRBV30 and TRBJ2-3; 10 bases fit TRBD2. CDR1 GTSNPN and CDR2 SVGIG come from the germline V gene (reference sequence). The CDR3 spans 13 residues. The ends lost 6 bases at V and 10 bases at J; junction bases unmatched: 10. The CDR3 loop is CACEAGGIEAQYF. The CDR3 DNA is TGTGCCTGCGAAGCGGGAGGGATTGAGGCGCAGTATTTT.

Comments on this clone: This may come from a read error, since a much larger clone is one base off. The rearrangement uses TRBV14 and TRBJ1-2; 7 bases are a match to TRBD1. The CDR3 has 12 amino acids. From germline, CDR1 is SGHDN and CDR2 FVKESK. V gave up 4 bases and J gave up 4 bases; unmatched junction bases: 0. The CDR3 sequence is CASSRDSYGYTF. In DNA form, the CDR3 reads TGTGCCAGCAGCCGGGACAGCTATGGCTACACCTTC.

The V gene is TRBV9, the J gene TRBJ2-3; D is perhaps TRBD2 (6 bases). Trimming shortened V by 3 bases and J by 2 bases, and 10 bases separated the two germline ends. CDR3 size: 14 residues. CDR1 and CDR2 from the germline V gene are SGDLS and YYNGEE. CDR3 amino acids: CASSGTTSTDTQYF. As DNA, the CDR3 is TGTGCCAGCAGCGGGACTACCTCCACAGATACGCAGTATTTT.

The gene calls are TRBV4-1 and TRBJ2-2, with 7 bases lining up with TRBD2. From germline, CDR1 is MGHRA and CDR2 YSYEKL. The CDR3 loop spans 18 amino acids. Trimming cost V 1 base and J 0 bases; bases outside gene matches: 8. The CDR3 region is CASSQGLLARANTGELFF. The CDR3 bases are TGCGCCAGCAGCCAAGGGCTACTAGCGCGGGCGAACACCGGGGAGCTGTTTTTT.

V and J are TRBV7-9 and TRBJ2-1; 7 nucleotides agree with TRBD1. Germline loops: CDR1 SEHNR, CDR2 FQNEAQ (reference sequence). V was clipped by 5 bases and J by 5 bases; unmatched bases: 6. The CDR3 is 14 residues long. The DNA of the CDR3 is TGTGCCAGCAGCCTTTTAGACAGGGACAATGAGCAGTTCTTC. Translating it yields CASSLLDRDNEQFF.

The chain carries TRBV29-1 and TRBJ1-2; TRBD1 might be the D (5 bases). The CDR3 is 11 amino acids. CDR1 is SQVTM and CDR2 is ANQGSEA in the germline V gene. V lost 6 bases and J lost 7, with 12 bases in between. The CDR3 nucleotides are TGCAGCGTCGGGGGGGGTTCTGGCTACACCTTC. It codes for CSVGGGSGYTF.

This clone was seen once. V and J are TRBV5-1 and TRBJ2-5; perhaps TRBD1 as D (5 bases). This CDR3 spans 15 amino acids. Trimming removed 0 bases at V and 2 bases at J, with 11 bases between. Per germline, CDR1 SGHRS and CDR2 YFSETQ. Here the CDR3 reads CASSLVPTAQETQYF. In DNA, the CDR3 is TGCGCCAGCAGCTTGGTTCCGACAGCACAAGAGACCCAGTACTTC. Full variable domain (missing parts from reference TRBV5-1 and TRBJ2-5): KAGVTQTPRYLIKTRGQQVTLSCSPISGHRSVSWYQQTPGQGLQFLFEYFSETQRNKGNFPGRFSGRQFSNSRSEMNVSTLELGDSALYLCASSLVPTAQETQYFGPGTRLLVL.

This chain connects TRBV3-1 (or the pseudogene TRBV3-2) to TRBJ2-1, with TRBD1 as a possible D gene (5 bases). V was cut by 0 bases and J by 3 bases, with 9 bases left in between. Germline assignment: CDR1 LGHDT and CDR2 YNNKEL (reference sequence). This CDR3 spans 15 amino acids. CDR3 sequence (DNA): TGTGCCAGCAGCCAAGATTGGGGCATCTACAATGAGCAGTTCTTC. Protein: CASSQDWGIYNEQFF.

The rearrangement uses TRBV5-1 and TRBJ1-1; TRBD1 aligns across 8 bases. Trimming cost V 5 bases and J 7 bases; bases outside gene matches: 7. Germline V gene sequence: CDR1 SGHRS, CDR2 YFSETQ. CDR3 size: 13 residues. CDR3 nucleotide sequence: TGCGCCAGCAGGACAGGGGAGGTTAGTGAAGCTTTCTTT. It encodes CASRTGEVSEAFF.

The chain combines TRBV4-2 with TRBJ2-5; 8 bases line up with TRBD1. V shed 0 bases, J shed 4 bases, and the junction held 7 bases outside the gene matches. Germline V lookup: CDR1 LGHNA, CDR2 YNFKEQ. The CDR3 loop spans 16 amino acids. The DNA for the CDR3 is TGTGCCAGCAGCCAAGATTCGACAGGGGTGGGAGAGACCCAGTACTTC. The encoded protein is CASSQDSTGVGETQYF.

This chain connects TRBV5-6 to TRBJ1-2, with D hard to call. Germline CDR1 and CDR2: SGHDT and YYEEEE. V was clipped by 0 bases and J by 8 bases, with 17 bases between them. This CDR3 has 15 residues. The CDR3 spells CASSLVGLRGGGYTF. The CDR3 DNA reads TGTGCCAGCAGCTTGGTAGGACTTCGGGGAGGCGGCTACACCTTC.